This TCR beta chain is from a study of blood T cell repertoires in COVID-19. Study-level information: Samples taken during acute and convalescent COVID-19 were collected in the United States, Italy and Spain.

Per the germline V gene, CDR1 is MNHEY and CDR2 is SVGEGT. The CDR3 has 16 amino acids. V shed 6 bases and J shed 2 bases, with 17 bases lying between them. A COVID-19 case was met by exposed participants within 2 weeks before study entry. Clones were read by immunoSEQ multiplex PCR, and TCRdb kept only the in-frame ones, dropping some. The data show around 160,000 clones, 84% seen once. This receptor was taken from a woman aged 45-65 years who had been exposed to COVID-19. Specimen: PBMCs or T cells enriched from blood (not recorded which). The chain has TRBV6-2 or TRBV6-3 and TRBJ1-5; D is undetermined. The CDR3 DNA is TGTGCCAGCAGCCAAATTAGTCCGAGAGGCAATCAGCCCCAGCATTTT. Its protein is CASSQISPRGNQPQHF.